This passage covers 3 T cell receptor beta chains from one sample sequenced in a study of regulatory T cells in long-lasting Graves disease. The time point: newly diagnosed GD, antithyroid drugs for less than 3 months. From RNA extracted from PBMCs, the TCR library was made. Building the TCR beta libraries relied on iRepertoire HTBI primers, and CDR3 regions underwent Arm-PCR. TCRdb reprocessed the multiplex PCR reads via MiXCR and lists one record per CDR3 protein. The table shows 400,000 to 550,000 distinct CDR3 sequences, with about 15% occurring only once. The sample was also linked to a second study, of T cells in Graves' hyperthyroidism and ophthalmopathy.

The material was peripheral blood mononuclear cells (PBMCs), obtained at new diagnosis, from a patient treated with antithyroid drugs. All receptors come from a woman aged 25 to 45 with Graves disease.

The table lists this clonotype with many counts. The chain recombines TRBV5-1 with TRBJ2-1; TRBD2 agrees at 10 bases. Germline CDR1 SGHRS, CDR2 YFSETQ. The CDR3 sequence is 15 residues long. V shed 1 base, J shed 8 bases, and the junction held 6 bases outside the gene matches. CDR3 amino acids: CASSLRGLALDEQFF. DNA of the CDR3: TGCGCCAGCAGCTTGAGGGGACTAGCGCTGGATGAGCAGTTCTTC.

The chain combines TRBV4-2 with TRBJ2-3; 10 bases fit TRBD2. The germline gives CDR1 LGHNA, CDR2 YNFKEQ. The CDR3 loop spans 15 amino acids. V shed 3 bases, J shed 6 bases, and the junction held 6 bases outside the gene matches. The CDR3 region has the DNA TGTGCCAGCAGCCATGACGGACTAGCGGCTGATACGCAGTATTTT. It yields the protein CASSHDGLAADTQYF.

At least ten counts were recorded for this clonotype. The genes are TRBV28 and TRBJ2-1; no reliable D call. Trimming left V 5 bases short and J 6 bases short, with 11 bases between. Germline V CDR1 and CDR2: MDHEN, SYDVKM. This CDR3 has 13 amino acids. The CDR3 DNA reads TGTGCCAGCAGTCCGGTGTGGGTCAATGAGCAGTTCTTC. This translates into CASSPVWVNEQFF.